One and the same sample provided the 25 T cell receptor beta chains below, sequenced in a study of prognosis after radiotherapy for stage I lung cancer. Amplicons of TCR beta CDR3 were generated from genomic DNA by two-round multiplex PCR. Every TRBV and TRBJ gene had its own specific primer in first-round PCR. Using its own MiXCR run on the multiplex PCR reads, TCRdb lists one record per CDR3 protein. The table shows more than 13,000 distinct CDR3 sequences, with about 32% occurring only once. The sequences come from PBMCs, collected before or after stereotactic body radiation therapy (not recorded which). The receptors were sampled from a donor at least 50 years old with non-small cell lung cancer.

A remark on this clonotype: Because it lacks the conserved phenylalanine or tryptophan at the end, this CDR3 is likely a read error. The V gene is TRBV2, the J gene TRBJ2-7, with D perhaps being TRBD1 or TRBD2 (5 bases each). The length of the CDR3 is 15 residues. CDR1 SNHLY and CDR2 FYNNEI come from the germline V gene. V gave up 8 bases and J gave up 2 bases, with 19 bases separating them. Here the CDR3 reads CASQRGSDEPYEQYL. Written as DNA, the CDR3 is TGTGCCAGCCAGAGGGGATCGGATGAGCCCTACGAGCAGTACCTC.

The genes are TRBV2 and TRBJ2-1, with D hard to call. With 3 bases removed from V and 7 bases from J, the gap between germline ends came to 13 bases. CDR1 is SNHLY, CDR2 FYNNEI, per germline. The CDR3 spans 14 residues. CDR3 nucleotide sequence: TGTGCCAGCAGTGACTGGCGGAGTGGGAATGAGCAGTTCTTC. Translated: CASSDWRSGNEQFF.

This clonotype occurred many times. The chain has TRBV7-9 and TRBJ2-7; 10 positions match TRBD1. With 3 bases clipped from V and 7 bases from J, the junction kept 6 bases outside the gene matches. This CDR3 contains 14 residues. CDR1 is SEHNR, CDR2 FQNEAQ, per germline (reference sequence). The chain's CDR3 is CASSLGQGMGEQYF. CDR3 DNA sequence: TGTGCCAGCAGCTTGGGACAGGGGATGGGAGAGCAGTACTTC.

On this clonotype: Its ends do not fully match the called genes, so a read error is possible. The rearrangement joins TRBV6-1 to TRBJ2-1, with D uncertain. Germline V gene lookup returns CDR1 MNHNS and CDR2 SASEGT. CDR3 length: 12 residues. The CDR3, as DNA: TGTGCCAGCAGTCGGGCCCATGATGAGAAGATCTTC. Translation: CASSRAHDEKIF.

By sample share, this clonotype is medium-sized (0.01 to 0.1%). The chain is built from TRBV15 and TRBJ2-3; perhaps TRBD2 as D (5 bases). CDR1 is LNHNV, CDR2 YYDKDF, per germline (reference sequence). The CDR3 spans 16 residues. V shed 0 bases and J shed 2 bases, with 12 bases lying between them. The CDR3 reads CATSREGSGLTDTQYF. The CDR3 region has the DNA TGTGCCACCAGCAGAGAAGGGAGCGGCCTCACAGATACGCAGTATTTT.

This clonotype appeared many times. V usage is TRBV27 and J usage is TRBJ1-5; no clear D. Trimming took 7 bases from V and 0 from J, leaving 13 bases between them. The CDR3 totals 15 residues. The germline V gene has CDR1 MNHEY and CDR2 SMNVEV (reference sequence). CDR3 in DNA: TGTGCCAGCAAAAGGTCGGATTATAGCAATCAGCCCCAGCATTTT. This encodes CASKRSDYSNQPQHF.

In this sample, this clonotype turned up many times. The chain recombines TRBV28 with TRBJ2-5, with TRBD1 matching 10 bases. Losses at the gene ends were 7 bases for V and 4 bases for J; bases not matched to a gene: 9. This CDR3 has 15 amino acids. Germline V CDR1 and CDR2: MDHEN, SYDVKM. The CDR3 is CASKTRQGAGETQYF. For the CDR3, the DNA is TGTGCCAGCAAAACACGACAGGGGGCAGGAGAGACCCAGTACTTC.

This clonotype is medium-sized within its sample. The genes are TRBV5-1 and TRBJ2-1, with D perhaps TRBD2 (7 bases). The CDR3 is made up of 18 amino acids. The germline CDR1 and CDR2 sequences are SGHRS and YFSETQ. V lost 1 base and J lost 2, with 19 bases in between. CDR3 protein: CASSLWTGGGPPYNEQFF. DNA of the CDR3: TGCGCCAGCAGCTTGTGGACCGGCGGGGGCCCTCCCTACAATGAGCAGTTCTTC.

Relative to its sample, this clonotype is large. DNA for the CDR3: TGTGCCAGCAGCCTTACTCTTACCTATAATTCACCCCTCCACTTT. It yields the protein CASSLTLTYNSPLHF. The V gene is TRBV7-3, the J gene TRBJ1-6; D is ambiguous. Trimming took off 5 bases at V and 2 bases at J, with 10 bases between the two ends. The V gene's germline CDR1 is SGHTA and CDR2 FQGTGA. There are 15 residues in the CDR3. Looking up the rest from reference TRBV7-3 and TRBJ1-6 gives the full variable domain: GAGVSQTPSNKVTEKGKYVELRCDPISGHTALYWYRQSLGQGPEFLIYFQGTGAADDSGLPNDRFFAVRPEGSVSTLKIQRTERGDSAVYLCASSLTLTYNSPLHFGNGTRLTVT.

The sample holds many counts of this clonotype. The chain recombines TRBV18 with TRBJ2-7; 7 positions match TRBD2. The V gene end was trimmed by 0 bases and the J gene end by 3 bases; junction bases not matched to a gene: 5. Looked up from germline, CDR1 is KGHSH and CDR2 is LQKENI. This CDR3 has 15 residues. Written as DNA, the CDR3 is TGTGCCAGCTCACCACCGGGGGTAGCGGGCTACGAGCAGTACTTC. It is translated as CASSPPGVAGYEQYF.

This clonotype was picked up many times. This chain links TRBV28 with TRBJ2-5, with D possibly matching TRBD1 (5 bases). Germline V CDR1 and CDR2: MDHEN, SYDVKM. This CDR3 region has 16 residues. V was shortened by 5 bases and J by 4 bases, with 20 bases between the two germline ends. This CDR3 is CASSLPLRVLGETQYF. The DNA for the CDR3 is TGTGCCAGCAGTCTTCCTCTCAGGGTTCTGGGAGAGACCCAGTACTTC.

This clonotype appeared many times. This chain uses TRBV10-3 with TRBJ1-6; D is uncertain. The length of the CDR3 is 12 residues. Per the germline V gene, CDR1 is ENHRY and CDR2 is SYGVKD. V lost 0 bases to trimming and J lost 8 bases, with 2 bases between them. The DNA for the CDR3 is TGTGCCATCAGTGAGTCAGATTCACCCCTCCACTTT. As protein: CAISESDSPLHF.

This clonotype was observed a single time. A read error may account for a junction end that differs from germline. This sequence joins TRBV2 and TRBJ2-7, with D tentatively TRBD1 (6 bases). CDR1 and CDR2 from the germline V gene are SNHLY and FYNNEI. The CDR3 runs to 13 residues. CDR3 coding DNA: TGTGCCTGCAGTGGGGAACAGGGTGACGAGCAGTACTTC. Translating it yields CACSGEQGDEQYF. Drawing the rest from reference TRBV2 and TRBJ2-7, the complete variable domain is EPEVTQTPSHQVTQMGQEVILRCVPISNHLYFYWYRQILGQKVEFLVSFYNNEISEKSEIFDDQFSVERPDGSNFTLKIRSTKLEDSAMYFCACSGEQGDEQYFGPGTRLTVT.

By its share, this clonotype is medium-sized. In nucleotides, the CDR3 is TGCAGTGCGATCCTAGCGGGGGGATCCACTAGCCCAGATACGCAGTATTTT. It is translated as CSAILAGGSTSPDTQYF. The chain joins TRBV20-1 to TRBJ2-3; TRBD2 agrees at 11 bases. The CDR3 loop spans 17 amino acids. J gave up 4 bases and V 6 bases, and 15 bases lay outside the gene matches. The germline V gene has CDR1 DFQATT and CDR2 SNEGSKA (reference sequence).

This clonotype was found many times. V and J are TRBV6-1 and TRBJ2-4; no definite D call. The CDR3 is 14 residues long. Trimming took off 6 bases at V and 2 bases at J, with 11 bases between the two ends. Germline values: CDR1 MNHNS, CDR2 SASEGT. CDR3 DNA sequence: TGTGCCAGCAGCCGCGACTTTTCCAAAAACATTCAGTACTTC. Protein: CASSRDFSKNIQYF.

This clonotype was recorded at least ten times. The rearrangement joins TRBV15 to TRBJ1-1; D is uncertain. Looked up from germline, CDR1 is LNHNV and CDR2 is YYDKDF (reference sequence). Deletions cut 0 bases from V and 1 base from J, with 6 bases between. The CDR3 has 14 amino acids. CDR3 sequence: CATSREHSNTEAFF. CDR3 DNA: TGTGCCACCAGCAGAGAACACTCGAACACTGAAGCTTTCTTT.

In this sample, this clonotype turned up many times. V and J are TRBV7-9 and TRBJ1-2; no clear D. CDR1 is SEHNR, CDR2 FQNEAQ, per germline (reference sequence). V dropped 1 base and J dropped 6 bases, with 15 bases sitting between them. This CDR3 contains 15 residues. DNA for the CDR3: TGTGCCAGCAGCTTAGGCAGGTTATCGGGCAATGGCTACACCTTC. It translates to CASSLGRLSGNGYTF.

This clonotype was recorded at least ten times. The rearrangement joins TRBV5-1 to TRBJ2-1; 13 nucleotides agree with TRBD2. Losses at the gene ends were 3 bases for V and 5 bases for J; bases not matched to a gene: 2. Germline CDR1 and CDR2: SGHRS and YFSETQ. The CDR3 runs to 15 residues. This CDR3 reads CASSSGTSGNNEQFF. The CDR3 DNA follows: TGCGCCAGCAGCTCCGGGACTAGCGGGAACAATGAGCAGTTCTTC.

This clonotype was observed many times. V is TRBV30 and J is TRBJ2-5; 8 bases are shared with TRBD1. Germline-derived CDR1 and CDR2 are GTSNPN and SVGIG (reference sequence). The CDR3 contains 14 residues. The V segment lost 2 bases and the J segment 5 bases; nucleotides outside the gene matches: 7. CDR3 residues: CAWSPGGGGETQYF. In DNA form, the CDR3 reads TGTGCCTGGAGTCCAGGGGGCGGCGGTGAGACCCAGTACTTC.

Concerning this clonotype itself: At one end the junction does not follow the germline gene, possibly because of a read error. The chain links TRBV28 to TRBJ1-5, with D uncertain. CDR1 is MDHEN and CDR2 is SYDVKM in the germline V gene. This CDR3 has 13 residues. CDR3 DNA: TGTGCCAGGAGCTATGACACTTCTAAGCCTCAGCATTTT. Amino acids: CARSYDTSKPQHF.

This clonotype was counted once. This likely reflects a read error, since a far larger clone is one base away. The rearrangement links TRBV6-4 to TRBJ1-5; perhaps TRBD1 as D (6 bases). Germline V CDR1 and CDR2: MRHNA, SNTAGT. The CDR3 is made up of 16 amino acids. The chain's CDR3 is CASSEKGSGARQPKHF. Written as DNA, the CDR3 is TGTGCCAGCAGTGAGAAGGGTTCGGGGGCAAGGCAGCCCAAGCATTTT.

In its sample, this clonotype ranks as medium-sized. The J gene is TRBJ2-2, the V gene TRBV6-4; D possibly corresponds to TRBD2 (6 bases). Germline V gives CDR1 MRHNA, CDR2 SNTAGT. CDR3 length: 12 residues. The V end lost 5 bases, the J end lost 7 bases, and 8 bases lay between the germline ends. CDR3 nucleotides: TGTGCCAGCAGTTACGGGGGCGGGGAGCTGTTTTTT. As protein: CASSYGGGELFF.

This clonotype was seen a single time. A read error likely explains this, since a far larger clone differs by one base. The rearrangement joins TRBV6-9 to TRBJ2-3; possible D gene TRBD2, 6 bases. CDR1 and CDR2 (germline): MNHGY, SVAAGI. V was cut by 10 bases and J by 1 base, with 18 bases left in between. The CDR3 is 15 residues long. CDR3 in DNA: TGTGCCATCAGGGTTGGACTAAGGGGCACAGATACGCAGTATTTT. As protein: CAIRVGLRGTDTQYF.

V is TRBV6-1 and J is TRBJ2-3; unclear D gene. Germline V gene lookup returns CDR1 MNHNS and CDR2 SASEGT. The CDR3 extends over 12 amino acids. The CDR3 DNA reads TGTGCTAGAAGCCTAAACACAGATACGCAGTATTTT. Its protein product is CARSLNTDTQYF.

This clonotype was seen ten or more times. The chain has TRBV4-2 and TRBJ2-3; 8 bases match TRBD2. The V segment lost 1 base and the J segment 3 bases; nucleotides outside the gene matches: 0. Germline V gene lookup returns CDR1 LGHNA and CDR2 YNFKEQ. This CDR3 has 14 residues. The CDR3 loop reads CASSQAGGTDTQYF. Here the CDR3 DNA reads TGTGCCAGCAGCCAAGCGGGAGGGACAGATACGCAGTATTTT.